The next 21 T cell receptor beta chains were all read from a single sample in a study of blood T cell repertoires in COVID-19. Method: immunoSEQ multiplex PCR; TCRdb's copy keeps in-frame clones and lacks some. The data show approximately 280,000 clones, about 93% seen once. Sequencing was carried out using peripheral blood. Receptors originate from a woman aged 25 to 39 with COVID-19, enrolled during active disease.

The rearrangement links TRBV9 to TRBJ1-1; possible D gene TRBD1, 6 bases. Germline assignment: CDR1 SGDLS and CDR2 YYNGEE. The CDR3 is made up of 14 amino acids. V lost 2 bases and J lost 3, with 11 bases in between. The CDR3 region is CASSVRTDHTEAFF. In DNA form, the CDR3 reads TGTGCCAGCAGCGTCCGGACAGATCACACTGAAGCTTTCTTT.

This clone appeared a single time. DNA of the CDR3: TGTGCCAGCAGTTACTCGTCTAGCGGGATGTACGAGCAGTACTTC. This encodes CASSYSSSGMYEQYF. V gene TRBV6-5 combines with J gene TRBJ2-7; 9 bases agree with TRBD2. Trimming at V came to 0 bases and at J to 4 bases, leaving 4 bases not matched to a gene. The CDR3 is 15 residues long. The germline V gene has CDR1 MNHEY and CDR2 SVGAGI.

The CDR3 nucleotides read TGCGCCAGCAGCCCCCTTGGTAGGAGTTCACCCCTCCACTTT. It is translated as CASSPLGRSSPLHF. The chain is built from TRBV5-1 and TRBJ1-6; unclear D gene. Germline lookup yields CDR1 SGHRS and CDR2 YFSETQ. Between the trimmed V and J ends, which lost 4 bases and 9 bases, there was a span of 14 bases. The CDR3 is 14 residues long.

The chain uses TRBV5-1 and TRBJ1-5; D possibly corresponds to TRBD1 (5 bases). This CDR3 is built from 15 residues. The V end lost 2 bases, the J end lost 1 base, and 10 bases lay between the germline ends. The germline CDR1 and CDR2 sequences are SGHRS and YFSETQ. The CDR3: CASSFGHSSNQPQHF. The CDR3 coding sequence is TGCGCCAGCAGCTTTGGACATTCAAGCAATCAGCCCCAGCATTTT.

This sequence joins TRBV28 and TRBJ1-1; the D is unclear. CDR1 and CDR2 (germline): MDHEN, SYDVKM. V lost 6 bases, J lost 4 bases, and 18 bases lay in between. This CDR3 is 15 amino acids long. CDR3 in amino acids: CASSHGGWWITEAFF. The CDR3 region has the DNA TGTGCCAGCAGCCACGGAGGGTGGTGGATCACTGAAGCTTTCTTT.

This clone was observed a single time. One end of the junction fails to match germline, which may point to a read error. The CDR3 spells CASSGQDQPQHF. In DNA form, the CDR3 reads TGTGCCAGCAGTGGCCAGGATCAACCCCAGCATTTT. This rearrangement joins TRBV12-3 or TRBV12-4 to TRBJ1-5; D gene unclear. The CDR3 contains 12 residues.

This clone was seen just once. The V and J genes are TRBV19 and TRBJ1-5; tentatively, D is TRBD1 (6 bases). With 4 bases removed from V and 5 bases from J, the gap between germline ends came to 12 bases. The CDR3 extends over 14 amino acids. Germline loops: CDR1 LNHDA, CDR2 SQIVND (reference sequence). The CDR3 DNA reads TGTGCCAGTAGTAGCGACAGGATATATCAGCCCCAGCATTTT. Protein: CASSSDRIYQPQHF.

CDR3 residues: CATSGTGTGGYTDTQYF. In nucleotides, the CDR3 is TGTGCCACCAGCGGCACCGGGACAGGGGGGTACACAGATACGCAGTATTTT. This sequence joins TRBV15 and TRBJ2-3, with TRBD1 identical over 11 bases. CDR1 and CDR2 from the germline V gene are LNHNV and YYDKDF (reference sequence). This CDR3 contains 17 residues. J gave up 2 bases and V 5 bases, and 9 bases lay outside the gene matches. The complete variable domain, with remaining parts taken from reference TRBV15 and TRBJ2-3, reads DAMVIQNPRYQVTQFGKPVTLSCSQTLNHNVMYWYQQKSSQAPKLLFHYYDKDFNNEADTPDNFQSRRPNTSFCFLDIRSPGLGDTAMYLCATSGTGTGGYTDTQYFGPGTRLTVL.

The chain joins TRBV28 to TRBJ2-4; perhaps TRBD1 as D (5 bases). The CDR3 consists of 12 residues. CDR1 is MDHEN and CDR2 is SYDVKM in the germline V gene. V dropped 5 bases and J dropped 11 bases, with 13 bases sitting between them. CDR3 in DNA: TGTGCCAGCAGTCGTAACAGGCCGGTTCAGTACTTC. Protein: CASSRNRPVQYF.

This rearrangement joins TRBV20-1 to TRBJ1-6; D ambiguous. V lost 7 bases and J lost 16, with 8 bases in between. The CDR3 has 8 amino acids. The germline CDR1 and CDR2 sequences are DFQATT and SNEGSKA (reference sequence). CDR3 residues: CSDGRLHF. In DNA, the CDR3 is TGCAGTGACGGTAGACTCCACTTT.

This chain links TRBV3-1 (or the pseudogene TRBV3-2) with TRBJ2-2; unclear D gene. The V end was cut by 2 bases, the J end by 6 bases, with 13 bases between. In germline, CDR1 is LGHDT, CDR2 YNNKEL (reference sequence). The CDR3 covers 15 residues. The CDR3 DNA reads TGTGCCAGCAGCCAACTACGTGAGGAGCCCGGGGAGCTGTTTTTT. This codes for CASSQLREEPGELFF.

The chain joins TRBV7-9 to TRBJ1-2; perhaps TRBD1 as D (5 bases). V lost 5 bases, J lost 5 bases, and 12 bases lay in between. This CDR3 is 13 amino acids long. The germline V gene has CDR1 SEHNR and CDR2 FQNEAQ (reference sequence). Here the CDR3 reads CASSRYQGYGYTF. The CDR3, as DNA: TGTGCCAGCAGCCGTTATCAGGGTTATGGCTACACCTTC.

This rearrangement joins TRBV5-6 to TRBJ1-5, with D maybe TRBD1 (5 bases). This CDR3 has 18 residues. The V and J ends lost 0 bases and 5 bases respectively, with 21 bases between them. The germline CDR1 and CDR2 sequences are SGHDT and YYEEEE. The CDR3 is CASSLGSDPGYVDQPQHF. The DNA of the CDR3 is TGTGCCAGCAGCTTGGGTTCGGACCCAGGGTATGTGGATCAGCCCCAGCATTTT.

The chain couples TRBV6-5 to TRBJ2-7; a possible D gene is TRBD1 (6 bases). V gave up 6 bases and J gave up 0 bases, with 6 bases separating them. The CDR3 is made up of 12 amino acids. The germline gives CDR1 MNHEY, CDR2 SVGAGI. The CDR3 DNA follows: TGTGCCAGCAGGGACAGCTCCTACGAGCAGTACTTC. Amino acid sequence: CASRDSSYEQYF.

For the CDR3, the DNA is TGCGCCAGCAGTTCGGACAGTTTCTACGAGCAGTACTTC. Translated: CASSSDSFYEQYF. V usage is TRBV5-1 and J usage is TRBJ2-7, with D perhaps matching TRBD1 (6 bases). This CDR3 spans 13 amino acids. CDR1 and CDR2 from the germline V gene are SGHRS and YFSETQ. Deletions cut 5 bases from V and 3 bases from J, with 12 bases between.

CDR3 nucleotide sequence: TGTGCCACCACAGCGGGAGGGCCTTTCCGACAGCAGTACTTC. Translated: CATTAGGPFRQQYF. The chain has TRBV19 and TRBJ2-7, with 10 bases lining up with TRBD2. Per the germline V gene, CDR1 is LNHDA and CDR2 is SQIVND (reference sequence). V trimming: 10 bases; J trimming: 8 bases; junction bases outside the gene matches: 14. The CDR3 length is 14 residues.

The chain uses TRBV27 and TRBJ2-2, with D unresolved. V lost 10 bases, J lost 7 bases, and 10 bases lay in between. CDR1 is MNHEY and CDR2 is SMNVEV in the germline V gene (reference sequence). CDR3 length: 11 residues. The CDR3, as DNA: TGTGCCACCCGGTACCTCGGGGAGCTGTTTTTT. This gives the protein CATRYLGELFF.

V and J are TRBV25-1 and TRBJ2-7, with 8 positions matching TRBD2. The CDR3 length is 16 residues. CDR1 and CDR2 from the germline V gene are MGHDK and SYGVNS. V trimming: 3 bases; J trimming: 9 bases; junction bases outside the gene matches: 16. In DNA form, the CDR3 reads TGTGCCAGCAGTGATTGGCTAGCGGGTACCCTGGGGGTGCAGTACTTC. Protein sequence: CASSDWLAGTLGVQYF.

The chain is built from TRBV27 and TRBJ2-2; D is unresolved. Germline lookup yields CDR1 MNHEY and CDR2 SMNVEV (reference sequence). V was trimmed by 3 bases and J by 3 bases, leaving 14 bases between them. The CDR3 sequence is 16 residues long. The chain's CDR3 is CASSLRPRMDTGELFF. The CDR3 nucleotides are TGTGCCAGCAGTTTGCGGCCTAGGATGGACACCGGGGAGCTGTTTTTT.

The rearrangement links TRBV5-1 to TRBJ2-5; TRBD2 is a possible D gene (5 bases). Trimming pared 1 base from V and 4 bases from J, leaving 11 bases between. In germline, CDR1 is SGHRS, CDR2 YFSETQ. The CDR3 spans 14 residues. For the CDR3, the DNA is TGCGCCAGCAGCTTGCGACTACCCCCAGAGACCCAGTACTTC. It specifies CASSLRLPPETQYF.

This chain links TRBV25-1 with TRBJ2-7; D call uncertain. The CDR3 sequence is 12 residues long. Germline V gene lookup returns CDR1 MGHDK and CDR2 SYGVNS. Trimming pared 6 bases from V and 1 base from J, leaving 7 bases between. The CDR3 spells CASSGSSYEQYF. The CDR3 nucleotides are TGTGCCAGCAGCGGGTCTTCCTACGAGCAGTACTTC.